A single sample is the source of the 17 T cell receptor beta chains below, sequenced in a study of OX40 agonist ivuxolimab in advanced cancers. The method behind the library was the immunoSEQ multiplex PCR assay. The clones in this table, taken by TCRdb from immuneACCESS, are in-frame only. Not every clone is retained; where verified, under half of the shortfall comes from an unresolved V gene, and the cause of the rest is unknown. The sample profile shows about 48,000 clones; 70% to 90% of them were found once. Together, the top ten hold roughly 48% of the sample. The sequencing used CD4+ or CD8+ T cells sorted from blood, collected in a trial of the OX40 agonist ivuxolimab. Source of these receptors: an adult with an advanced solid tumor such as melanoma, head and neck, liver or kidney cancer.

In nucleotides, the CDR3 is TGTGCCAGCAGTGCCCAGGGACAGGGCGACTACGAGCAGTACTTC. Translating it yields CASSAQGQGDYEQYF. The chain couples TRBV2 to TRBJ2-7; 9 bases fit TRBD1. The CDR3 contains 15 residues. Germline V gives CDR1 SNHLY, CDR2 FYNNEI. V lost 4 bases to trimming and J lost 3 bases; unmatched junction nucleotides: 7.

The chain uses TRBV11-2 and TRBJ2-7, with D maybe TRBD2 (5 bases). The CDR3 length is 13 residues. The V and J ends lost 5 bases and 1 base respectively, with 9 bases between them. CDR1 and CDR2 (germline): SGHAT, FQNNGV. The CDR3 DNA follows: TGTGCCAGCAGCGTGGGGAGATCCTACGAGCAGTACTTC. Protein: CASSVGRSYEQYF.

This CDR3 reads CASRWDRDGKNTGELFF. CDR3 nucleotide sequence: TGCGCCAGCAGGTGGGATAGGGACGGAAAGAACACCGGGGAGCTGTTTTTT. The rearrangement uses TRBV10-2 and TRBJ2-2; possibly TRBD1 or TRBD2 for D (5 bases each). V lost 6 bases to trimming and J lost 1 base, with 18 bases between them. Germline lookup yields CDR1 WSHSY and CDR2 SAAADI. The CDR3 is made up of 17 amino acids.

The chain links TRBV6-5 to TRBJ1-1; D not resolved. Germline loops: CDR1 MNHEY, CDR2 SVGAGI. V shed 4 bases and J shed 0 bases, with 15 bases lying between them. This CDR3 is 16 amino acids long. CDR3 amino acids: CASSFGVLGLNTEAFF. The CDR3 DNA is TGTGCCAGCAGTTTTGGCGTTTTGGGGTTGAACACTGAAGCTTTCTTT.

This chain joins TRBV30 and TRBJ1-6, with a weak D call TRBD1 (6 bases). The V end lost 2 bases, the J end lost 7 bases, and 15 bases lay between the germline ends. Germline V gene data show CDR1 as GTSNPN and CDR2 as SVGIG (reference sequence). The CDR3 sequence is 15 residues long. The CDR3 spells CAWSYREGNNSPLHF. CDR3 nucleotides: TGTGCCTGGAGTTACAGGGAAGGGAACAATTCACCCCTCCACTTT.

The genes are TRBV28 and TRBJ2-3, with TRBD1 matching over 9 bases. CDR3 length: 16 amino acids. Germline trimming cut 3 bases from V and 2 bases from J; bases unmatched to any gene: 6. Germline-derived CDR1 and CDR2 are MDHEN and SYDVKM. DNA for the CDR3: TGTGCCAGCAGTTTCAGGGACAGGGAGGTCACAGATACGCAGTATTTT. Translating it yields CASSFRDREVTDTQYF.

This clone was recorded a few times. The junction and the germline gene differ at one end; a read error may be behind it. V gene TRBV28 combines with J gene TRBJ1-1; D may be TRBD1 (5 bases). The length of the CDR3 is 16 residues. The germline V gene encodes CDR1 MDHEN and CDR2 SYDVKM. CDR3 residues: CANSPLVGRGNTEAFF. CDR3 in DNA: TGTGCCAACAGTCCCCTGGTCGGAAGGGGGAACACTGAAGCTTTCTTT.

The sample holds one count of this clone. The CDR3, as DNA: TGTGCCAGCAGTTTACCCGGGACAGAAGAGACCCAGTACTTC. Protein product: CASSLPGTEETQYF. The chain combines TRBV28 with TRBJ2-5, with 7 bases lining up with TRBD1. The CDR3 has 14 amino acids. Germline loops: CDR1 MDHEN, CDR2 SYDVKM. Germline trimming cut 2 bases from V and 3 bases from J; bases unmatched to any gene: 3.

The chain has TRBV4-1 and TRBJ1-5; 7 nucleotides line up with TRBD1. This CDR3 has 14 residues. The V and J ends lost 4 bases and 6 bases, in that order; junction bases with no gene match: 6. The germline V gene has CDR1 MGHRA and CDR2 YSYEKL. In nucleotides, the CDR3 is TGCGCCAGCAGCCTCGAGGGGGCCGGTCAGCCCCAGCATTTT. It translates to CASSLEGAGQPQHF.

The chain combines TRBV21-1 with TRBJ2-7; the table calls TRBD2, which could not be checked here. TRBV21-1 constitutes a pseudogene. The CDR3 is 16 residues long. This CDR3 is CASSKPTLLDSYEQYF. CDR3 sequence (DNA): TGTGCCAGCAGCAAACCTACTCTGCTCGACTCCTACGAGCAGTACTTC.

The rearrangement joins TRBV5-6 to TRBJ2-1; a possible D gene is TRBD1 (5 bases). Trimming left V 4 bases short and J 0 bases short, with 11 bases between. This CDR3 has 15 amino acids. Germline V gives CDR1 SGHDT, CDR2 YYEEEE. Written as DNA, the CDR3 is TGTGCCAGCAGCCCGTATGACAGCTCCTACAATGAGCAGTTCTTC. Translation: CASSPYDSSYNEQFF.

The chain is built from TRBV27 and TRBJ2-1; D unclear. There are 15 residues in the CDR3. The germline V and J ends were trimmed by 5 bases and 6 bases, with 17 bases remaining between them. CDR1 and CDR2 from the germline V gene are MNHEY and SMNVEV (reference sequence). CDR3 bases: TGTGCCAGCAGTCCCCAGTTTATCCTTTTCAATGAGCAGTTCTTC. As protein: CASSPQFILFNEQFF.

The CDR3 region has the DNA TGTGCCAGCACCGACCTTGAAGGGGTATACGAGCAGTACTTC. This gives the protein CASTDLEGVYEQYF. The rearrangement joins TRBV7-9 to TRBJ2-7; D may be TRBD1 (5 bases). Trimming left V 7 bases short and J 4 bases short, with 17 bases between. Germline CDR1 is SEHNR and CDR2 is FQNEAQ (reference sequence). The CDR3 spans 14 residues.

J is TRBJ1-3 and V is TRBV10-3; the match to TRBD1 covers 8 bases. The CDR3 is 15 amino acids. The germline V gene has CDR1 ENHRY and CDR2 SYGVKD. V shed 11 bases, J shed 3 bases, and the junction held 12 bases outside the gene matches. DNA for the CDR3: TGTGCCTCAGCGGACAGGGACGGTCATGGAAACACCATATATTTT. Encoded protein: CASADRDGHGNTIYF.

CDR3: CASLDSGGKPSYNEQFF. In DNA, the CDR3 is TGTGCCAGCCTCGATAGCGGGGGGAAACCCTCCTACAATGAGCAGTTCTTC. The V call is TRBV28, the J call TRBJ2-1, with 10 bases fitting TRBD2. This CDR3 has 17 amino acids. V gave up 8 bases and J gave up 0 bases; unmatched junction bases: 10. Germline values: CDR1 MDHEN, CDR2 SYDVKM. Complete variable domain (other parts from reference TRBV28 and TRBJ2-1): DVKVTQSSRYLVKRTGEKVFLECVQDMDHENMFWYRQDPGLGLRLIYFSYDVKMKEKGDIPEGYSVSREKKERFSLILESASTNQTSMYLCASLDSGGKPSYNEQFFGPGTRLTVL.

The chain links TRBV7-9 to TRBJ2-5; D is perhaps TRBD1 or TRBD2 (5 bases each). Germline CDR1 SEHNR, CDR2 FQNEAQ (reference sequence). The CDR3 is 15 residues long. The V and J ends lost 1 base and 1 base respectively, with 10 bases between them. This chain's CDR3 is CASSLVGVAQETQYF. Written as DNA, the CDR3 is TGTGCCAGCAGCTTAGTGGGGGTGGCCCAAGAGACCCAGTACTTC.

This rearrangement joins TRBV27 to TRBJ2-7; 9 nucleotides line up with TRBD1. Germline V gives CDR1 MNHEY, CDR2 SMNVEV (reference sequence). The CDR3 has 15 amino acids. Trimming cost V 3 bases and J 3 bases; bases outside gene matches: 6. The CDR3 DNA sequence: TGTGCCAGCAGTTTGGGGACAGGGAAATTCTACGAGCAGTACTTC. This sequence encodes CASSLGTGKFYEQYF.